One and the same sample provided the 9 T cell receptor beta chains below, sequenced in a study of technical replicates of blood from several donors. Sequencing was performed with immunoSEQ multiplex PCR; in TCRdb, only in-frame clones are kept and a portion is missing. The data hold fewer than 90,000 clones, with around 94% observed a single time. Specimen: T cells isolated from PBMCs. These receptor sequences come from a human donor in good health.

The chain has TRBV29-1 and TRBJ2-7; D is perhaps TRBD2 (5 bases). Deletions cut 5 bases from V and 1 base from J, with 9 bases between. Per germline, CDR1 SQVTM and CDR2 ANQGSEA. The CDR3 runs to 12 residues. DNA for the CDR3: TGCAGCGTTCTGAGCGGATCCTACGAGCAGTACTTC. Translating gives CSVLSGSYEQYF.

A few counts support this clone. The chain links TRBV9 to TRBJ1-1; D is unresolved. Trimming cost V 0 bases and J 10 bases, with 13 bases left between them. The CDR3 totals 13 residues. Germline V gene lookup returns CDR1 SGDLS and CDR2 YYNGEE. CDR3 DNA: TGTGCCAGCAGCGTAGGAGGCAGCACCAGAGCTTTCTTT. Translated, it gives CASSVGGSTRAFF.

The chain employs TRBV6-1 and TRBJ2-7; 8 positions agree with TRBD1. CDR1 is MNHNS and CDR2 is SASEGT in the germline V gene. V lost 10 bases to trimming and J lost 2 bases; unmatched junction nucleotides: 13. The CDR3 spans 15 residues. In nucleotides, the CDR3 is TGTGCCACCCGCCCCCAGGGGACAGGACCCTACGAGCAGTACTTC. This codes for CATRPQGTGPYEQYF.

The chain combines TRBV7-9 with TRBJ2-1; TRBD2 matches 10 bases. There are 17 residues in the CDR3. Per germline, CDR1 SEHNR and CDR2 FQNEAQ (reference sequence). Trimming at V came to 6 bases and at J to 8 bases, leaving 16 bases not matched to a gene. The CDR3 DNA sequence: TGTGCCAGCAGGGGTCCGTTAAAGCGGGGGGGCGAAGATGAGCAGTTCTTC. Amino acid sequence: CASRGPLKRGGEDEQFF.

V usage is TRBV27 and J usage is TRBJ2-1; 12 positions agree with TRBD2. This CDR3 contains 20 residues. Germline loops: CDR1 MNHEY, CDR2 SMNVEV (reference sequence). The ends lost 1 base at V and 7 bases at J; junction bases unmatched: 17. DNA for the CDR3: TGTGCCAGCAGTTTATTTTCGGTTAAAGTGACTAGCGGGAGTCAGAATGAGCAGTTCTTC. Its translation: CASSLFSVKVTSGSQNEQFF.

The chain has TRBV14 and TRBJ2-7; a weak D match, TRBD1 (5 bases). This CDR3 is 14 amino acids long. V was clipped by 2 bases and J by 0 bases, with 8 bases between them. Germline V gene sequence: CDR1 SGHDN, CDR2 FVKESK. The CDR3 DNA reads TGTGCCAGCAGCCAATTGGACACCTCCTACGAGCAGTACTTC. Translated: CASSQLDTSYEQYF.

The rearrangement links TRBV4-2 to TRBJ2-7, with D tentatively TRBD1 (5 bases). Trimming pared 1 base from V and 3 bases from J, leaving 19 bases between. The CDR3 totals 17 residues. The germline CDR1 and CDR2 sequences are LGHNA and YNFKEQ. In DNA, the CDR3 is TGTGCCAGCAGCCAAGGCTGGCGGCAGGGCGGCTTCTACGAGCAGTACTTC. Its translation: CASSQGWRQGGFYEQYF.

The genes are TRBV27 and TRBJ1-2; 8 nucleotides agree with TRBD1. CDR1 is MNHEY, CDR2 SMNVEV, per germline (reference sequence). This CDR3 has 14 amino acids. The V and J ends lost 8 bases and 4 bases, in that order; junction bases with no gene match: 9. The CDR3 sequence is CASGGQGPVYGYTF. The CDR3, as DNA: TGTGCCAGCGGTGGACAGGGACCCGTCTATGGCTACACCTTC.

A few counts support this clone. CDR3 bases: TGCGCCAGCAGCCAAACAGGGGCCGGGGAGCTGTTTTTT. It codes for CASSQTGAGELFF. The chain uses TRBV4-1 and TRBJ2-2; 7 nucleotides line up with TRBD1. V shed 2 bases and J 6 bases; nucleotides not matched to a gene: 0. The CDR3 sequence is 13 residues long. Germline V gives CDR1 MGHRA, CDR2 YSYEKL.